This T cell receptor (beta chain) was identified during a study of T-cell memory formation after mild COVID-19 (dated by TCRdb to the early 2020s). In terms of the full investigation: TCR sequence clusters from the two donors were largely donor specific. In two donors, T-cell clones that expanded and contracted after mild COVID-19 were tracked by sequencing TCRalpha and TCRbeta repertoires over time. Two young, previously healthy adult volunteers, one female and one male, were included in the cohort.

This clonotype has a handful of counts. Its antigen is currently not known. Base qualities are not recorded, but no much larger clone differs from it by a single base. Overall results and qualifications from the work: Contracting CD4+ clones appeared mostly in the CM and EM memory subsets, whereas CD8+ clones were enriched in EMRA. Only two mild cases were covered by the study, and larger cohorts that include severe cases with pre-infection samples were considered necessary. Some responding clones were found in pre-infection memory, which suggests that pre-existing cross-reactive memory T cells took part in the SARS-CoV-2 response. Whether the second-wave clones peaking on day 37 were SARS-CoV-2 specific was not confirmed. From day 15 to 85, contracting clones showed balanced CD4/CD8 phenotypes, whereas a second wave of clones that expanded from day 15 to 37 leaned towards CD4+.

The V end loses 8 bases and the J end loses 6 bases, and a stretch of 22 bases separates them. From the cysteine up to the phenylalanine, the CDR3 has a length of 14 residues. The sequence is cut down to CDR3 DNA, 42 bases in frame from base 1. The germline V gene yields SQVTM for CDR1 and ANQGSEA for CDR2. Data came from an Illumina NovaSeq 6000. Using 5'RACE with constant-segment primers, TCRalpha and TCRbeta cDNA libraries were constructed, with sample barcodes and unique molecular identifiers added in the process. Trizol reagent was used to extract RNA from every sample. Amplification of the libraries took two PCR steps, and the second step added a second sample barcode plus Illumina TruSeq adapters. Libraries were sequenced on an Illumina NovaSeq with 2 x 150 bp paired-end reads. The original pipeline was this. With migec v1.2.7, reads were demultiplexed and then collapsed into UMI-guided consensus sequences. Using mixcr v2.1.11, the UMI consensuses were aligned to TRA and TRB V and J templates and assembled into clonotypes. A clonotype was counted as expanded or contracted only if both edgeR and NoisET called the change significant, with noise models trained on biological replicates. For edgeR calls, a false discovery rate-adjusted p below 0.01 and a log2 fold-change threshold of 1 were applied. PCA with hierarchical clustering of max-normalized trajectories of the 1000 most abundant clonotypes was used as exploratory dynamics analysis. Separately sequenced CD4+ and CD8+ repertoires were used to assign a CD4 or CD8 phenotype to each responding clone. The public reads were reanalyzed by TCRdb: fastp trimming at Q25, MiXCR alignment, in-frame beta chains only. Each CDR3 protein gets just one entry, which takes the most common genes and DNA from the rows behind it. TCRdb's processing, not the authors', yielded these V and J calls. This sample gives 470,000 or so distinct CDR3 sequences in total; approximately 25% of them show up just once. Roughly an eighth of the sample rests with the top ten.

PBMCs were isolated by Ficoll-Paque density gradient centrifugation. The clonotype comes from an adult woman who had mild COVID-19 (a few samples of this study predate the infection). The sample titles of this study are shuffled in the database, so cell type and time point are left out; the donor was told from shared clones. This chain is built from TRBV29-1 and TRBJ1-1; tentative D gene TRBD1, with 6 bases matching. The sequenced sample consisted of PBMCs or a T cell subset sorted from them (not recorded which). The CDR3 region reads CSSRRGTVGPEAFF. The DNA sequence is given as TGCAGCTCCCGCAGGGGAACCGTAGGACCTGAAGCTTTCTTT.